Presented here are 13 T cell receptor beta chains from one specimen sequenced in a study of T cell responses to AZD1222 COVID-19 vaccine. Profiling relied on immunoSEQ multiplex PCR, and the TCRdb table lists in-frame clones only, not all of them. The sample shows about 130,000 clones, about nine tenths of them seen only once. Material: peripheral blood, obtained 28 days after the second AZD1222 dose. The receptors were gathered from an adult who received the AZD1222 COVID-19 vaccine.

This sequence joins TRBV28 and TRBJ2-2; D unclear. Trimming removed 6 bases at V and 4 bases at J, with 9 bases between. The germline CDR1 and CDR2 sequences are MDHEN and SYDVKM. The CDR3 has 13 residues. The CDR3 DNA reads TGTGCCAGCAGCCCTCTTTCCACCGGGGAGCTGTTTTTT. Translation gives CASSPLSTGELFF.

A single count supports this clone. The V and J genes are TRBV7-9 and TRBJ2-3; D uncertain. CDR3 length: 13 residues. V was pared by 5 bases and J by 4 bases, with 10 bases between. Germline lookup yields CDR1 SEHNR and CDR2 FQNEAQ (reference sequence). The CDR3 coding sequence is TGTGCCAGCAGCCAGGACCGGGCAGATACGCAGTATTTT. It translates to CASSQDRADTQYF.

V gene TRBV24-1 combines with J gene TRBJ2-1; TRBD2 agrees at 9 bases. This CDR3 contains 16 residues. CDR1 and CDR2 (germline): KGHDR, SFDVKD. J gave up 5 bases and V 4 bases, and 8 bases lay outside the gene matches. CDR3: CATSDSTSGENNEQFF. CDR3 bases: TGTGCCACCAGTGACTCGACTAGCGGAGAGAACAATGAGCAGTTCTTC.

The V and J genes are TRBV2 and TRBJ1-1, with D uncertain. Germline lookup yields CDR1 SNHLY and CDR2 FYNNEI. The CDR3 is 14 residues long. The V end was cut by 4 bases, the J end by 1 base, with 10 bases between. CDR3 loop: CASSAWTANTEAFF. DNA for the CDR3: TGTGCCAGCAGTGCGTGGACGGCGAACACTGAAGCTTTCTTT.

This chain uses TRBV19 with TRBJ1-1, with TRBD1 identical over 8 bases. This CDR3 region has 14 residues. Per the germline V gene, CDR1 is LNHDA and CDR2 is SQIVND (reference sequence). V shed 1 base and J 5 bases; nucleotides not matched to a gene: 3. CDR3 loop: CASSIGRDRTEAFF. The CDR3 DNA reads TGTGCCAGTAGTATAGGGAGGGACAGGACTGAAGCTTTCTTT. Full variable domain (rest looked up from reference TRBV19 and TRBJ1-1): DGGITQSPKYLFRKEGQNVTLSCEQNLNHDAMYWYRQDPGQGLRLIYYSQIVNDFQKGDIAEGYSVSREKKESFPLTVTSAQKNPTAFYLCASSIGRDRTEAFFGQGTRLTVV.

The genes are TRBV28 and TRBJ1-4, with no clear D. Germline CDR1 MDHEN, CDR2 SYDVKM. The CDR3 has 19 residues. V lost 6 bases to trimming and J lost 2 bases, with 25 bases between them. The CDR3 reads CASSPGVLELAETNEKLFF. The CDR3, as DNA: TGTGCCAGCAGCCCTGGGGTCCTCGAACTAGCGGAGACTAATGAAAAACTGTTTTTT. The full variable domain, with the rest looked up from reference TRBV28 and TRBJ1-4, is DVKVTQSSRYLVKRTGEKVFLECVQDMDHENMFWYRQDPGLGLRLIYFSYDVKMKEKGDIPEGYSVSREKKERFSLILESASTNQTSMYLCASSPGVLELAETNEKLFFGSGTQLSVL.

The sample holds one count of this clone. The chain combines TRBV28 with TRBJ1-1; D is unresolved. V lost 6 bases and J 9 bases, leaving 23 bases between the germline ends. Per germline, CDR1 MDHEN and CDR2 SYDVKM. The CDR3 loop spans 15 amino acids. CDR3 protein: CASSQIIKAGSQAFF. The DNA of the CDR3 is TGTGCCAGCAGCCAAATCATCAAAGCGGGGTCACAAGCTTTCTTT.

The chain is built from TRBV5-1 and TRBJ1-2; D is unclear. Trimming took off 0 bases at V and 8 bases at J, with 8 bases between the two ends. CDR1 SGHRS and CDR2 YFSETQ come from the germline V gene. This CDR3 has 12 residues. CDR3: CASSLAGYGYTF. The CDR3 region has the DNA TGCGCCAGCAGCTTGGCCGGGTACGGCTACACCTTC.

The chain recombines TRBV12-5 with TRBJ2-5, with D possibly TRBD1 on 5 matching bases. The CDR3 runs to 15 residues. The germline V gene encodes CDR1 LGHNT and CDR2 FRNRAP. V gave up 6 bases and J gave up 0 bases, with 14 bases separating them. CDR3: CASGGDRLYQETQYF. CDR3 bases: TGTGCTAGTGGCGGCGACAGATTGTACCAAGAGACCCAGTACTTC. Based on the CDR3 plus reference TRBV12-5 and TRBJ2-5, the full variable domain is DARVTQTPRHKVTEMGQEVTMRCQPILGHNTVFWYRQTMMQGLELLAYFRNRAPLDDSGMPKDRFSAEMPDATLATLKIQPSEPRDSAVYFCASGGDRLYQETQYFGPGTRLLVL.

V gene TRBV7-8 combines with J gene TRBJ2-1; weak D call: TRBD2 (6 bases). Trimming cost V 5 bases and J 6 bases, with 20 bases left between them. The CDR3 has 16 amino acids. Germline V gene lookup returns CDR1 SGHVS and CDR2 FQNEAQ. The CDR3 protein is CASSPRPGSSSNEQFF. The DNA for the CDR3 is TGTGCCAGCAGCCCAAGACCCGGGAGCTCCAGCAATGAGCAGTTCTTC.

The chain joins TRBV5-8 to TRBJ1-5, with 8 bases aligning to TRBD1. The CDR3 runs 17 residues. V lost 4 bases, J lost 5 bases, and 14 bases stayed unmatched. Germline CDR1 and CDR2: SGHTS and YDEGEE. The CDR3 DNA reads TGTGCCAGCAGCACCGGACAGGGTTCAATACCCGATCAGCCCCAGCATTTT. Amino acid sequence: CASSTGQGSIPDQPQHF.

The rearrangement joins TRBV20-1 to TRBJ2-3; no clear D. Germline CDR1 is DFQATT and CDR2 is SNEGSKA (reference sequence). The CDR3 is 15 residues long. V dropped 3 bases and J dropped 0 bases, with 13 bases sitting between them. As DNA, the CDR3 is TGCAGTGCTAGTTCCGCAAACCCTAGCACAGATACGCAGTATTTT. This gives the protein CSASSANPSTDTQYF.

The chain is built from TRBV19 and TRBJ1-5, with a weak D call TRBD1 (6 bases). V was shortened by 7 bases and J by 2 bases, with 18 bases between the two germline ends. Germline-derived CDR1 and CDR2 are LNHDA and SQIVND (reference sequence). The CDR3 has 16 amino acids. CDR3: CASTLRGPGGNQPQHF. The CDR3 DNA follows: TGTGCCAGTACCCTACGGGGTCCAGGGGGCAATCAGCCCCAGCATTTT. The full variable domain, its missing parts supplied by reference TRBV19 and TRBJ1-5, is DGGITQSPKYLFRKEGQNVTLSCEQNLNHDAMYWYRQDPGQGLRLIYYSQIVNDFQKGDIAEGYSVSREKKESFPLTVTSAQKNPTAFYLCASTLRGPGGNQPQHFGDGTRLSIL.